This T cell receptor beta chain was obtained from a study of T cell responses to AZD1222 COVID-19 vaccine. Broader study findings: Clonal diversity may have been underestimated, and the donors were mostly white British, with more females than males.

Concerning this clone itself: Its cognate antigen is unknown.

Losses at the gene ends were 1 base for V and 6 bases for J; bases not matched to a gene: 4. This CDR3 contains 15 residues. Germline CDR1 and CDR2: LGHNA and YNFKEQ. Second-dose intervals of approximately 4 or approximately 12 weeks were pooled. The repertoire was sequenced with immunoSEQ multiplex PCR; TCRdb's copy has only in-frame clones and lacks some. The sample has about 100,000 clones; around nine tenths are singletons. Source: peripheral blood, taken 28 days after the second AZD1222 dose. The chain has TRBV4-2 and TRBJ2-1; 9 bases agree with TRBD2. This receptor was obtained from an adult who received the AZD1222 COVID-19 vaccine. For the CDR3, the DNA is TGTGCCAGCAGCCAAGGCGGGGGGGACTTCAATGAGCAGTTCTTC. It specifies CASSQGGGDFNEQFF.